This T cell receptor beta chain was found in a study of T cells after yellow fever vaccination. Whole-study findings and limits: Clones that expanded after primary vaccination mostly reappeared after the booster (96% CD4, roughly 90% CD8). Weaker overall was a secondary response that nonetheless peaked faster, on day 5 versus 15.

MiXCR, applied by TCRdb to the 5' RACE reads, yields one record per CDR3 protein. The data contain around 600,000 distinct CDR3 sequences, 12% of them singletons. This CDR3 spans 14 amino acids. Germline CDR1 is SGHTA and CDR2 is FQGNSA. Unmatched junction bases numbered 5, after V lost 0 bases and J lost 7 bases. In regard to this clonotype: Its specificity is unknown.

Sequenced material: PBMCs, taken on the day of the yellow fever booster vaccination. This sequence originates from a young man who received the YFV17D yellow fever vaccine. The gene calls are TRBV7-2 and TRBJ1-2; the match to TRBD1 covers 7 bases. The CDR3 here is CASSLARGAGGYTF. The DNA for the CDR3 is TGTGCCAGCAGCTTAGCCAGGGGGGCGGGTGGCTACACCTTC.